Sequencing of this TCR beta chain was carried out in a study of CD8 T cells in ankylosing spondylitis. General observations from the study: Disease-linked clones reportedly concentrated significantly in matched ankylosing spondylitis synovial fluid. Roughly eight highly homologous variants made up a TCR beta motif that seemed to typify ankylosing spondylitis blood.

V was pared by 3 bases and J by 3 bases, with 5 bases of the junction left unmatched. The CDR3 contains 15 residues. TCR beta libraries were made by quantitative 5'-RACE with molecular barcodes. One entry per CDR3 protein results from TCRdb running MiXCR on the 5' RACE reads. The sample lists 700,000 to 850,000 distinct CDR3 sequences; 12% were seen once. For this clonotype: Its target is not known.

Sequenced material: blood, either unsorted or a sorted T cell fraction (not recorded which). The receptor comes from a male donor with ankylosing spondylitis. The chain joins TRBV12-3 or TRBV12-4 to TRBJ2-5; TRBD1 matches at 9 bases. The CDR3 region has the DNA TGTGCCAGCAGTTTGGACAGGGGAGGAGAAGAGACCCAGTACTTC. Its translation is CASSLDRGGEETQYF.